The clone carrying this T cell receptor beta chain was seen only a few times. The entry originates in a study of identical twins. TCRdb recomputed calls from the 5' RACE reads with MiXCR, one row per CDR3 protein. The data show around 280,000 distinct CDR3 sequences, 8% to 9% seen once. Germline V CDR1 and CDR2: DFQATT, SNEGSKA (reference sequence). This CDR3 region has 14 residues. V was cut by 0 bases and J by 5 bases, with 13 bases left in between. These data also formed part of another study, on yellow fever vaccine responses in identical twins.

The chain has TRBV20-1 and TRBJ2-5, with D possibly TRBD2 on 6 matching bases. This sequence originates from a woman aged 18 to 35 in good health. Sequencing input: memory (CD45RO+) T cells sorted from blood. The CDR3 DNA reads TGCAGTGCTAGAGATTGGGGCGGGGCGGAGACCCAGTACTTC. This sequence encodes CSARDWGGAETQYF.